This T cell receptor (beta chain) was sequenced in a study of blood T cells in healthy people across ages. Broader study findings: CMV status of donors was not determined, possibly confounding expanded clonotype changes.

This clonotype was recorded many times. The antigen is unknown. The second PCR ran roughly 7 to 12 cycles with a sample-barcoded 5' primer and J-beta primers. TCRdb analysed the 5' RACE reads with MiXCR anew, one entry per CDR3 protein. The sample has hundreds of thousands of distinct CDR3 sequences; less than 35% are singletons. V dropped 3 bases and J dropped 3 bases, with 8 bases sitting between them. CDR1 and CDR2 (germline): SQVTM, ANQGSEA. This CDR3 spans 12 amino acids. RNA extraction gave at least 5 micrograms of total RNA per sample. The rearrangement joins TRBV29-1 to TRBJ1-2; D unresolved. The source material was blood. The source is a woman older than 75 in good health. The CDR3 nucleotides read TGCAGCGTTGACCGGTCGTACTATGGCTACACCTTC. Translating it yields CSVDRSYYGYTF.